This T cell receptor beta chain was sequenced for a study of blood T cell repertoires in COVID-19. Study-level background: COVID-19 samples from acute and convalescent phases originated in the United States, Italy and Spain. Sample material is recorded as cDNA or gDNA derived from T cells, B-cell-depleted T cells, or PBMCs.

In the original workflow: Cell counts per sample came from amplifying reference gene primers. Method: immunoSEQ multiplex PCR; TCRdb's copy keeps in-frame clones and lacks some. That table furnishes V, J and clone size, whereas the DNA furnished D and trimming. The sample records just over 90,000 clones, almost 80% being singletons. The CDR3 consists of 13 residues. Germline V CDR1 and CDR2: LNHDA, SQIVND (reference sequence). The V and J ends lost 6 bases and 8 bases respectively, with 13 bases between them. The sequencing sample was made of peripheral blood. The source of this sequence is a human donor in a cohort sampled during active COVID-19. The chain employs TRBV19 and TRBJ1-4, with TRBD1 as a possible D gene (5 bases). CDR3 sequence reads: CASSSTGLEKLFF. The CDR3 DNA reads as TGTGCCAGTAGCAGTACAGGATTGGAAAAACTGTTTTTT.